In this sample, the clone carrying this T cell receptor beta chain turned up a few times. Its matching antigen is unknown. The sample comes from a study of human T cells and chemical hapten exposure. Findings and limits, study-wide: Expanded TCRs were compared with controls, and the expanded TCRs formed significantly more large CDR3 similarity clusters.

Time point in this sample: pre-sensitization, week 0. Specified treatment: therapeutic diphenylcyclopropenone sensitization with weekly scalp DPC. TCRdb re-called the RACE reads with MiXCR, one entry per CDR3 protein. The table records more than 80,000 distinct CDR3 sequences, around 12% of them present only once. The V gene's germline CDR1 is SGHTA and CDR2 FQGNSA. Trimming removed 3 bases at V and 10 bases at J, with 13 bases between. This CDR3 region has 14 residues. Sample: whole blood, taken in connection with sensitization to the hapten diphenylcyclopropenone (DPC). The gene calls are TRBV7-2 and TRBJ1-6, with D tentatively TRBD1 (5 bases). The clonotype comes from a woman between 45 and 65 years old with alopecia areata. Some clones in this sample may be carry-over from other donors' samples. CDR3 sequence (DNA): TGTGCCAGCAGCTTTCAGGGTTATCGATCACCCCTCCACTTT. The encoded protein is CASSFQGYRSPLHF.